These 19 T cell receptor beta chains were sequenced from one sample in a study of T-cell memory formation after mild COVID-19. MiXCR, run by TCRdb on the 5' RACE reads, gives a single entry per CDR3 protein. The sample comprises over 400,000 distinct CDR3 sequences, 20% to 30% of which are singletons, and about an eighth rests with the top ten. Material for sequencing was PBMCs or a T cell subset sorted from them (not recorded which). Every receptor here comes from an adult woman who had mild COVID-19 (a few samples of this study predate the infection). Cell type and time point are not known.

The sample holds a few counts of this clonotype. The chain uses TRBV7-9 and TRBJ2-7; D call uncertain. Per germline, CDR1 SEHNR and CDR2 FQNEAQ (reference sequence). V was cut by 2 bases and J by 0 bases, with 8 bases left in between. CDR3 length: 14 residues. The CDR3 loop is CASSLIASSYEQYF. The CDR3 DNA sequence: TGTGCCAGCAGCTTAATAGCCAGCTCCTACGAGCAGTACTTC.

The table lists this clonotype with a few counts. The V and J genes are TRBV30 and TRBJ1-4; D not resolved. Per germline, CDR1 GTSNPN and CDR2 SVGIG (reference sequence). The CDR3 extends over 14 amino acids. Trimming cost V 0 bases and J 5 bases, with 10 bases left between them. The CDR3 region has the DNA TGTGCCTGGAGTGTCGGCAGAATCAATGAAAAACTGTTTTTT. Amino acid sequence: CAWSVGRINEKLFF.

The chain has TRBV27 and TRBJ2-7; a possible D gene is TRBD2 (7 bases). The germline V gene encodes CDR1 MNHEY and CDR2 SMNVEV (reference sequence). Deletions cut 7 bases from V and 0 bases from J, with 16 bases between. CDR3 length: 15 amino acids. In DNA, the CDR3 is TGTGCCAGCAAAGGAAGGGGGGGAAGCTCCTACGAGCAGTACTTC. This translates into CASKGRGGSSYEQYF.

Ten or more counts support this clonotype. V and J are TRBV12-3 or TRBV12-4 and TRBJ2-3; D unclear. V was cut by 2 bases and J by 6 bases, with 6 bases left in between. This CDR3 comprises 12 residues. The CDR3 region is CASSLISDTQYF. CDR3 DNA sequence: TGTGCCAGCAGTTTAATTTCCGATACGCAGTATTTT.

There are a few counts of this clonotype. The V and J genes are TRBV29-1 and TRBJ2-2; TRBD2 aligns across 12 bases. Germline CDR1 SQVTM, CDR2 ANQGSEA. This CDR3 contains 13 residues. J lost 13 bases, V lost 6 bases, and 9 bases had no gene match. Here the CDR3 reads CSVPGLAGNPLFF. As DNA, the CDR3 is TGCAGCGTCCCCGGACTAGCGGGAAACCCGCTGTTTTTT.

This clonotype was picked up a small number of times. The V call is TRBV4-2, the J call TRBJ2-6; no clear D. Germline-derived CDR1 and CDR2 are LGHNA and YNFKEQ. This CDR3 contains 17 residues. V shed 1 base and J shed 1 base, with 11 bases lying between them. The CDR3 reads CASSQGPTRSGANVLTF. DNA of the CDR3: TGTGCCAGCAGCCAAGGCCCTACTCGGTCTGGGGCCAACGTCCTGACTTTC.

The genes are TRBV9 and TRBJ1-1; D is ambiguous. CDR1 SGDLS and CDR2 YYNGEE come from the germline V gene. The CDR3 sequence is 14 residues long. V was cut by 0 bases and J by 0 bases, with 6 bases left in between. CDR3 in amino acids: CASSVGEVNTEAFF. The CDR3 coding sequence is TGTGCCAGCAGCGTAGGGGAAGTGAACACTGAAGCTTTCTTT.

The chain joins TRBV29-1 to TRBJ1-1; D gene uncertain. The CDR3 consists of 10 residues. Germline V gene data show CDR1 as SQVTM and CDR2 as ANQGSEA. The V gene lost 6 bases and the J gene lost 10 bases, with 12 bases spanning the gap. CDR3 nucleotide sequence: TGCAGCGTGGAGGCCTCTCCAGCTTTCTTT. Encoded protein: CSVEASPAFF.

Only a few counts were recorded for this clonotype. The CDR3 sequence: CASTTGVSNIQYF. DNA of the CDR3: TGTGCCAGCACCACAGGGGTCAGCAACATTCAGTACTTC. V usage is TRBV28 and J usage is TRBJ2-4; 7 bases line up with TRBD1. The germline gives CDR1 MDHEN, CDR2 SYDVKM. The V segment lost 7 bases and the J segment 7 bases; nucleotides outside the gene matches: 7. This CDR3 contains 13 residues.

V is TRBV6-1 and J is TRBJ1-5, with a possible D match to TRBD1 (5 bases). Trimming took off 6 bases at V and 0 bases at J, with 12 bases between the two ends. Germline lookup yields CDR1 MNHNS and CDR2 SASEGT. The CDR3 is 15 residues long. CDR3 amino acids: CASRGGADSNQPQHF. DNA of the CDR3: TGTGCCAGCAGAGGTGGGGCAGATAGCAATCAGCCCCAGCATTTT.

The V call is TRBV6-1, the J call TRBJ2-3; 12 nucleotides line up with TRBD2. Germline V gene sequence: CDR1 MNHNS, CDR2 SASEGT. After removal of 5 bases from V and 2 bases from J, the junction contained 17 bases not matched to a gene. The CDR3 is made up of 20 amino acids. The DNA for the CDR3 is TGTGCCAGCAGTACCCCGGGGGGGACTAGCGGGCTGAGGTACACAGATACGCAGTATTTT. This translates into CASSTPGGTSGLRYTDTQYF.

The chain is built from TRBV5-1 and TRBJ2-1; D perhaps matches TRBD1 (6 bases). The V gene lost 0 bases and the J gene lost 1 base, with 11 bases spanning the gap. Germline-derived CDR1 and CDR2 are SGHRS and YFSETQ. This CDR3 is built from 16 residues. The CDR3 coding sequence is TGCGCCAGCAGCTTGGCAGGGGAAGGGTCCTACAATGAGCAGTTCTTC. Translation: CASSLAGEGSYNEQFF.

This clonotype has just a few counts. J is TRBJ1-2 and V is TRBV6-5; D is unclear. V was cut by 5 bases and J by 0 bases, with 10 bases left in between. CDR3 length: 14 residues. CDR1 MNHEY and CDR2 SVGAGI come from the germline V gene. The CDR3 region is CASSRTFANYGYTF. CDR3 nucleotide sequence: TGTGCCAGCAGTAGAACGTTCGCTAACTATGGCTACACCTTC.

V and J are TRBV7-9 and TRBJ1-1; TRBD1 matches at 8 bases. The germline V gene encodes CDR1 SEHNR and CDR2 FQNEAQ (reference sequence). With 4 bases clipped from V and 4 bases from J, the junction kept 5 bases outside the gene matches. This CDR3 comprises 14 residues. In nucleotides, the CDR3 is TGTGCCAGCAGCTCCCCGGACAGGGTCACTGAAGCTTTCTTT. Its protein product is CASSSPDRVTEAFF.

This clonotype was seen a few times. The rearrangement links TRBV12-3 or TRBV12-4 to TRBJ2-7; D gene unclear. V was trimmed by 5 bases and J by 3 bases, leaving 17 bases between them. This CDR3 spans 15 amino acids. CDR3: CASSPHPASLYEQYF. The CDR3 nucleotides read TGTGCCAGCAGTCCCCACCCGGCAAGCCTCTACGAGCAGTACTTC.

This clonotype has just a few counts. The chain employs TRBV7-2 and TRBJ2-7, with D possibly TRBD1 on 6 matching bases. Trimming removed 3 bases at V and 3 bases at J, with 15 bases between. Germline V lookup: CDR1 SGHTA, CDR2 FQGNSA. The CDR3 is 15 residues long. CDR3 in amino acids: CASSLQSLGGYEQYF. The CDR3 nucleotides are TGTGCCAGCAGCTTGCAGTCCCTAGGGGGCTACGAGCAGTACTTC.

The V call is TRBV9, the J call TRBJ2-7; TRBD2 might be the D (6 bases). V gave up 3 bases and J gave up 7 bases, with 17 bases separating them. The CDR3 is 14 residues long. Germline V gives CDR1 SGDLS, CDR2 YYNGEE. CDR3 sequence reads: CASSAGLRFDEQYF. The CDR3 DNA reads as TGTGCCAGCAGCGCGGGACTCCGCTTCGATGAGCAGTACTTC.

This clonotype was seen many times. The rearrangement uses TRBV18 and TRBJ2-3, with D uncertain. Per germline, CDR1 KGHSH and CDR2 LQKENI. The CDR3 runs 14 residues. Trimming took off 0 bases at V and 6 bases at J, with 10 bases between the two ends. The chain's CDR3 is CASSPPSGSDTQYF. For the CDR3, the DNA is TGTGCCAGCTCACCACCGTCAGGTTCTGATACGCAGTATTTT.

This clonotype has only a few counts. The gene calls are TRBV29-1 and TRBJ2-7, with 8 bases matching TRBD2. Germline V CDR1 and CDR2: SQVTM, ANQGSEA. V lost 7 bases and J lost 1; bases outside the gene matches: 12. This CDR3 comprises 15 residues. CDR3 in amino acids: CSARAGVDSSYEQYF. Here the CDR3 DNA reads TGCAGCGCCCGAGCGGGAGTGGATTCGTCCTACGAGCAGTACTTC.